A single sample is the source of the 8 T cell receptor beta chains below, sequenced in a study of blood T cell repertoires in COVID-19. Profiled with immunoSEQ multiplex PCR; TCRdb holds only in-frame clones, not every one. The table lists fewer than 150,000 clones, roughly 86% of them singletons. Material for sequencing was peripheral blood. Receptor source: a woman aged 45-60 years who had recovered from COVID-19.

The rearrangement joins TRBV14 to TRBJ1-5; 10 bases agree with TRBD1. The CDR3 totals 18 residues. Trimming removed 1 base from V and 1 base from J; junction bases left unmatched: 7. Germline lookup yields CDR1 SGHDN and CDR2 FVKESK. Here the CDR3 reads CASSQGGTGVGSNQPQHF. CDR3 sequence (DNA): TGTGCCAGCAGCCAAGGGGGGACAGGGGTAGGGAGCAATCAGCCCCAGCATTTT. The entire variable domain, with the rest obtained from reference TRBV14 and TRBJ1-5, is as follows: EAGVTQFPSHSVIEKGQTVTLRCDPISGHDNLYWYRRVMGKEIKFLLHFVKESKQDESGMPNNRFLAERTGGTYSTLKVQPAELEDSGVYFCASSQGGTGVGSNQPQHFGDGTRLSIL.

The rearrangement links TRBV7-9 to TRBJ2-7; the D gene is possibly TRBD2 (6 bases). Germline V gene sequence: CDR1 SEHNR, CDR2 FQNEAQ (reference sequence). The CDR3 is made up of 14 amino acids. Trimming stripped 5 bases from V and 4 bases from J, with 15 bases between. The CDR3 DNA is TGTGCCAGCAGCCCCCCCGGGGGAGAATACGAGCAGTACTTC. It encodes CASSPPGGEYEQYF.

V gene TRBV7-8 combines with J gene TRBJ1-3; D not resolved. The CDR3 has 14 residues. The germline CDR1 and CDR2 sequences are SGHVS and FQNEAQ. V was pared by 1 base and J by 3 bases, with 7 bases between. DNA of the CDR3: TGTGCCAGCAGCTTAGTAGGCGGTGGAAACACCATATATTTT. This gives the protein CASSLVGGGNTIYF.

This clone came up once. The rearrangement links TRBV30 to TRBJ2-1, with 10 bases aligning to TRBD2. V was clipped by 3 bases and J by 7 bases; unmatched bases: 9. Germline CDR1 reads GTSNPN; CDR2 reads SVGIG (reference sequence). The CDR3 extends over 15 amino acids. CDR3 nucleotide sequence: TGTGCCTGGAGGGGAGCGGGAGGGCCGAGGAATGAGCAGTTCTTC. This encodes CAWRGAGGPRNEQFF.

This clone appeared a single time. The chain links TRBV7-3 to TRBJ2-6, with a tentative D call TRBD2 (5 bases). The V and J ends lost 4 bases and 6 bases respectively, with 10 bases between them. The CDR3 extends over 14 amino acids. The germline V gene has CDR1 SGHTA and CDR2 FQGTGA. The CDR3 loop is CASSSNREANVLTF. The DNA of the CDR3 is TGTGCCAGCAGCTCCAACCGGGAGGCCAACGTCCTGACTTTC.

The chain uses TRBV30 and TRBJ2-1, with 7 bases that match TRBD2. Germline CDR1 GTSNPN, CDR2 SVGIG (reference sequence). The CDR3 has 12 amino acids. V shed 5 bases, J shed 7 bases, and the junction held 5 bases outside the gene matches. The CDR3: CAWDWGGNEQFF. CDR3 nucleotides: TGTGCCTGGGATTGGGGGGGGAATGAGCAGTTCTTC.

This clone was detected only once. The V call is TRBV6-5, the J call TRBJ1-1; 7 bases agree with TRBD1. Germline V CDR1 and CDR2: MNHEY, SVGAGI. V trimming: 9 bases; J trimming: 5 bases; junction bases outside the gene matches: 6. The length of the CDR3 is 12 residues. The CDR3 DNA sequence: TGTGCCAGTGAGGGGGCAGGGACTGAAGCTTTCTTT. This gives the protein CASEGAGTEAFF.

This chain's CDR3 is CATAGGATNEKLFF. The CDR3 DNA sequence: TGTGCCACGGCTGGCGGGGCGACTAATGAAAAACTGTTTTTT. The chain couples TRBV6-5 to TRBJ1-4; maybe TRBD1 (5 bases). Germline V gene lookup returns CDR1 MNHEY and CDR2 SVGAGI. V lost 10 bases and J lost 2, with 14 bases in between. CDR3 length equals 14 residues.